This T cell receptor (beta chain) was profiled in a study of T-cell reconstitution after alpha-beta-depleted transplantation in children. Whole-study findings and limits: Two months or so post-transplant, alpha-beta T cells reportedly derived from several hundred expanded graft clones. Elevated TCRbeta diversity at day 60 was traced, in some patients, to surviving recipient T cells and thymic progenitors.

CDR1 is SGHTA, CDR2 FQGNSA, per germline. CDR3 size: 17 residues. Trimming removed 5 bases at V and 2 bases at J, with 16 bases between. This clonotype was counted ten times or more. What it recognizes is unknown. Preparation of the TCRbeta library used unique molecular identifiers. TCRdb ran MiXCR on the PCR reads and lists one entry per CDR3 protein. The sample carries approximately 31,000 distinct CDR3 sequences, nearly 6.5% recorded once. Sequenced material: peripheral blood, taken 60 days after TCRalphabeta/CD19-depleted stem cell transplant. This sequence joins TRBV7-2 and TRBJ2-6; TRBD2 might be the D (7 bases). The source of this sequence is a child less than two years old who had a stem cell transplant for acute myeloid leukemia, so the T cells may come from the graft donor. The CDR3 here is CASSPGGQLTGANVLTF. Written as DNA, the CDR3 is TGTGCCAGCAGCCCGGGGGGCCAACTCACTGGGGCCAACGTCCTGACTTTC.